This paragraph reports one T cell receptor beta chain. Its antigen is as yet unknown. The CDR3 totals 14 residues. Between the trimmed V and J ends, which lost 4 bases and 0 bases, there was a span of 10 bases. The germline CDR1 and CDR2 sequences are SGHRS and YFSETQ. Amplification used 60 Vbeta primers and 13 Jbeta primers. The table came from immunoSEQ multiplex PCR; TCRdb's copy has only in-frame clones and leaves some out. The repertoire has about 120,000 clones, around 60% of them found once; the top ten carry roughly 9.8%. This specimen comes from a study of cytomegalovirus exposure and HLA in healthy donors. General study points: Several of the most significant clusters were apparently associated with common viral pathogens in a later analysis. In an earlier analysis, productive rearrangement rates for most beta V segments clustered near 87% or 30%.

The TCR comes from a woman aged 40 to 50 in good health and CMV-seropositive. V usage is TRBV5-1 and J usage is TRBJ1-1; D not resolved. Sequenced input: PBMCs. CDR3 region: CASSPQVVNTEAFF. As DNA, the CDR3 is TGCGCCAGCAGCCCCCAGGTGGTGAACACTGAAGCTTTCTTT.